The next 13 T cell receptor beta chains were all read from a single sample in a study of T-cell reconstitution after alpha-beta-depleted transplantation in children. Unique molecular identifiers tagged the TCRbeta library. TCRdb called the PCR reads again in MiXCR, with one record for every CDR3 protein. Among 300,000 to 350,000 distinct CDR3 sequences listed, about a sixth were seen once. Sequencing was performed on PBMCs, mostly from graft donor cells, taken 360 days after TCRalphabeta/CD19-depleted stem cell transplant. The receptors come from a male patient aged 2-9 years who had a stem cell transplant for acute lymphoblastic leukemia, so the T cells may come from the graft donor.

This clonotype has more than one count but fewer than ten. The genes are TRBV12-3 or TRBV12-4 and TRBJ1-2; D remains unclear. Trimming pared 3 bases from V and 5 bases from J, leaving 13 bases between. CDR3 length: 14 amino acids. The chain's CDR3 is CASSFRRLGYGYTF. The CDR3 region has the DNA TGTGCCAGCAGTTTTCGGAGGCTAGGGTATGGCTACACCTTC.

This rearrangement joins TRBV29-1 to TRBJ2-3; TRBD1 matches 9 bases. Germline V gives CDR1 SQVTM, CDR2 ANQGSEA. The junction had 7 bases not matched to a gene; V was cut back by 7 bases and J by 5 bases. The length of the CDR3 is 13 residues. The chain's CDR3 is CSAGTGRGDTQYF. CDR3 sequence (DNA): TGCAGCGCCGGGACAGGGCGCGGAGATACGCAGTATTTT.

This clonotype was counted only a few times. The J gene is TRBJ2-3, the V gene TRBV24-1; D is perhaps TRBD2 (5 bases). Trimming took off 4 bases at V and 0 bases at J, with 10 bases between the two ends. In germline, CDR1 is KGHDR, CDR2 SFDVKD. The CDR3 is made up of 15 amino acids. The CDR3 sequence is CATSEPGSSTDTQYF. The CDR3, as DNA: TGTGCCACCAGTGAGCCGGGATCTAGCACAGATACGCAGTATTTT.

The chain is built from TRBV7-9 and TRBJ1-3; TRBD1 aligns across 9 bases. Trimming removed 6 bases from V and 4 bases from J; junction bases left unmatched: 7. Germline V gives CDR1 SEHNR, CDR2 FQNEAQ (reference sequence). This CDR3 has 15 amino acids. Here the CDR3 DNA reads TGTGCCAGCAGTCGGGACAGGGCAAGAGGAAACACCATATATTTT. Its translation is CASSRDRARGNTIYF.

The rearrangement links TRBV6-2 or TRBV6-3 to TRBJ2-7; 8 bases are a match to TRBD1. The CDR3 has 14 residues. Germline loops: CDR1 MNHEY, CDR2 SVGEGT. V lost 2 bases to trimming and J lost 2 bases; unmatched junction nucleotides: 2. The CDR3 sequence: CASSYDRGPYEQYF. The CDR3 nucleotides are TGTGCCAGCAGTTACGACAGGGGACCCTACGAGCAGTACTTC.

This clonotype was observed many times. V is TRBV20-1 and J is TRBJ2-5, with TRBD1 as a possible D gene (5 bases). The CDR3 sequence is 15 residues long. The V end was cut by 1 base, the J end by 4 bases, with 16 bases between. Per germline, CDR1 DFQATT and CDR2 SNEGSKA (reference sequence). CDR3 nucleotides: TGCAGTGCTAGAGCGGTCCAGGGCCGTGCAGAGACCCAGTACTTC. Translating gives CSARAVQGRAETQYF.

The table lists this clonotype with a few counts. This chain joins TRBV20-1 and TRBJ2-3; D may be TRBD2 (6 bases). Trimming removed 2 bases at V and 5 bases at J, with 11 bases between. This CDR3 has 13 amino acids. Germline V gives CDR1 DFQATT, CDR2 SNEGSKA (reference sequence). The CDR3 nucleotides are TGCAGTGCTAGAAAGCCGGGACTAGATACGCAGTATTTT. Translated, it gives CSARKPGLDTQYF.

This clonotype appeared a few times. A junction end diverges from the germline sequence, so it may reflect a read error. The chain couples TRBV4-3 to TRBJ2-5; D gene uncertain. Germline V gene lookup returns CDR1 LGHNA and CDR2 YSLEER. The length of the CDR3 is 13 residues. The CDR3, as DNA: TGCGCCAGCAGCCAAGAACAGCAAGCGACCCAGTACTTC. Its protein product is CASSQEQQATQYF.

The table lists this clonotype with a few counts. The genes are TRBV9 and TRBJ2-3; D unresolved. CDR1 and CDR2 (germline): SGDLS, YYNGEE. The length of the CDR3 is 14 residues. Trimming stripped 4 bases from V and 6 bases from J, with 15 bases between. The CDR3 DNA follows: TGTGCCAGCAGCCCAGAAAGACCCGGGGATACGCAGTATTTT. Translating gives CASSPERPGDTQYF.

V gene TRBV28 combines with J gene TRBJ2-7, with D possibly TRBD2 on 5 matching bases. This CDR3 has 14 residues. The germline gives CDR1 MDHEN, CDR2 SYDVKM. Between the trimmed V and J ends, which lost 6 bases and 3 bases, there was a span of 15 bases. The CDR3 here is CASRLEGYNYEQYF. As DNA, the CDR3 is TGTGCCAGCAGACTTGAGGGCTACAACTACGAGCAGTACTTC. Using reference TRBV28 and TRBJ2-7 for the parts outside the CDR3, the full variable domain is DVKVTQSSRYLVKRTGEKVFLECVQDMDHENMFWYRQDPGLGLRLIYFSYDVKMKEKGDIPEGYSVSREKKERFSLILESASTNQTSMYLCASRLEGYNYEQYFGPGTRLTVT.

V gene TRBV12-3 or TRBV12-4 combines with J gene TRBJ2-1; D is tentatively TRBD1 or TRBD2 (5 bases each). This CDR3 has 15 residues. Trimming removed 5 bases from V and 4 bases from J, with 15 bases in between. The CDR3 region is CASSARDPGYNEQFF. CDR3 bases: TGTGCCAGCAGTGCCCGGGACCCCGGATACAATGAGCAGTTCTTC.

The chain has TRBV25-1 and TRBJ1-2; a weak D match, TRBD1 (5 bases). Germline loops: CDR1 MGHDK, CDR2 SYGVNS. The CDR3 length is 14 residues. The V end was cut by 1 base, the J end by 7 bases, with 13 bases between. CDR3 residues: CASSESPGKGGYTF. In DNA, the CDR3 is TGTGCCAGCAGTGAATCTCCAGGGAAGGGTGGCTACACCTTC.

At least ten counts were recorded for this clonotype. This rearrangement joins TRBV5-1 to TRBJ1-5, with TRBD1 as a possible D gene (5 bases). The CDR3 is made up of 17 amino acids. Germline V gene sequence: CDR1 SGHRS, CDR2 YFSETQ. Trimming cost V 0 bases and J 3 bases, with 16 bases left between them. The CDR3 spells CASSLGAGSGPNQPQHF. The DNA for the CDR3 is TGCGCCAGCAGCTTGGGCGCGGGGTCAGGGCCCAATCAGCCCCAGCATTTT.